This TCR beta chain appears in the sequencing data of a study of blood T cell repertoires in COVID-19. Study-wide background: The United States, Italy and Spain provided the acute and convalescent COVID-19 samples. T cells, B-cell-depleted T cells, or PBMCs provided the cDNA or gDNA that served as material.

Participants spanned ages roughly 18 to 90 years and resided in 20 to 30 US areas. Participant-reported clinical history was the basis for cohort assignment. The method was immunoSEQ multiplex PCR; TCRdb's version includes in-frame clones alone and lacks a portion of them. Here the sample spans about 160,000 clones, approximately 87% being singletons. This clone was counted once. The receptor comes from a woman aged 45-65 years who had recovered from COVID-19. Sequenced input: PBMCs or T cells enriched from blood (not recorded which).

CDR3: CASIPGQALNEQFF. The CDR3 DNA reads as TGTGCCAGCATTCCGGGACAAGCCCTTAATGAGCAGTTCTTC. The V and J genes are TRBV28 and TRBJ2-1; the D gene is possibly TRBD1 (6 bases). Trimming took off 7 bases at V and 7 bases at J, with 17 bases between the two ends. Germline CDR1 is MDHEN and CDR2 is SYDVKM. The CDR3 has 14 amino acids.